One sample yielded the 24 T cell receptor beta chains listed below, sequenced in a study of blood T cell repertoires in COVID-19. The data were produced by immunoSEQ multiplex PCR, yet TCRdb's version contains in-frame clones alone and is incomplete. The table has under 250,000 clones, roughly 84% seen once; the top ten hold 4.4%. Sequenced: peripheral blood. These receptors were taken from a man aged 50 to 59 with active or convalescent COVID-19.

The chain has TRBV5-6 and TRBJ1-1; D is ambiguous. The CDR3 is made up of 14 amino acids. Trimming shortened V by 0 bases and J by 0 bases, and 6 bases separated the two germline ends. Per germline, CDR1 SGHDT and CDR2 YYEEEE. CDR3 nucleotide sequence: TGTGCCAGCAGCTTGGGAGGCATGAACACTGAAGCTTTCTTT. Amino acids: CASSLGGMNTEAFF.

This chain uses TRBV6-5 with TRBJ2-5; TRBD2 might be the D (5 bases). Trimming pared 3 bases from V and 1 base from J, leaving 9 bases between. Germline lookup yields CDR1 MNHEY and CDR2 SVGAGI. The CDR3 is 14 amino acids. For the CDR3, the DNA is TGTGCCAGCAGTTATATCGGGGTCCAAGAGACCCAGTACTTC. Translation: CASSYIGVQETQYF.

A remark on this clone: Germline and junction disagree at one end, which may indicate a read error. The chain has TRBV9 and TRBJ1-5; D might be TRBD1 (6 bases). The germline gives CDR1 SGDLS, CDR2 YYNGEE. The CDR3 consists of 15 residues. The CDR3 DNA follows: TGTGCCCGCAGCGGAGGGGGGGGTGACAATCAGCCCCAGCATTTT. This encodes CARSGGGGDNQPQHF.

This sequence joins TRBV5-6 and TRBJ2-1; TRBD1 might be the D (6 bases). Deletions cut 4 bases from V and 1 base from J, with 6 bases between. CDR1 is SGHDT, CDR2 YYEEEE, per germline. The CDR3 runs to 13 residues. CDR3 in DNA: TGTGCCAGCAGCCAGGGGTCCTACAATGAGCAGTTCTTC. Its protein product is CASSQGSYNEQFF.

The table lists this clone with a count of one. This sequence joins TRBV6-5 and TRBJ1-6; TRBD1 agrees at 9 bases. J gave up 6 bases and V 0 bases, and 3 bases lay outside the gene matches. Looked up from germline, CDR1 is MNHEY and CDR2 is SVGAGI. The CDR3 length is 16 residues. The CDR3 sequence: CASSYSRGQGNSPLHF. CDR3 bases: TGTGCCAGCAGTTACTCTAGGGGACAGGGTAATTCACCCCTCCACTTT.

The chain uses TRBV10-3 and TRBJ1-1; tentative D call: TRBD1 (6 bases). Germline lookup yields CDR1 ENHRY and CDR2 SYGVKD. The CDR3 extends over 14 amino acids. Trimming left V 6 bases short and J 1 base short, with 12 bases between. For the CDR3, the DNA is TGTGCCATCAGGAACGGGACATGGAACACTGAAGCTTTCTTT. Residues: CAIRNGTWNTEAFF.

The V call is TRBV2, the J call TRBJ2-4; D is uncertain. Trimming removed 7 bases at V and 6 bases at J, with 13 bases between. CDR1 is SNHLY and CDR2 is FYNNEI in the germline V gene. The CDR3 has 13 amino acids. As DNA, the CDR3 is TGTGCCAGCATGAGTCAGCGACGAAACATTCAGTACTTC. It codes for CASMSQRRNIQYF.

The chain employs TRBV7-2 and TRBJ2-7; TRBD2 agrees at 9 bases. Germline values: CDR1 SGHTA, CDR2 FQGNSA. The CDR3 is 17 amino acids. V dropped 3 bases and J dropped 0; count of bases not matched to a gene: 9. CDR3 protein: CASSLVAGALGSYEQYF. CDR3 in DNA: TGTGCCAGCAGCTTGGTAGCGGGGGCCCTCGGCTCCTACGAGCAGTACTTC.

The CDR3 DNA follows: TGTGCCACCAGCAGAGATATAACAGCTAATTCACCCCTCCACTTT. Its translation: CATSRDITANSPLHF. The rearrangement joins TRBV15 to TRBJ1-6; no firm D call. Germline CDR1 and CDR2: LNHNV and YYDKDF (reference sequence). The CDR3 covers 15 residues. V was pared by 0 bases and J by 6 bases, with 9 bases between.

The V and J genes are TRBV2 and TRBJ1-2; D is undetermined. CDR3 size: 12 residues. Germline V gene data show CDR1 as SNHLY and CDR2 as FYNNEI. Trimming left V 4 bases short and J 6 bases short, with 9 bases between. CDR3 in DNA: TGTGCCAGCAGTGCCACTACCAATGGCTACACCTTC. This encodes CASSATTNGYTF.

The chain combines TRBV9 with TRBJ2-6; D is unresolved. The CDR3 length is 19 residues. V was shortened by 0 bases and J by 0 bases, with 16 bases between the two germline ends. CDR1 and CDR2 from the germline V gene are SGDLS and YYNGEE. The DNA for the CDR3 is TGTGCCAGCAGCGTAGCCCCCGCAACGCGTATCTCTGGGGCCAACGTCCTGACTTTC. Translation: CASSVAPATRISGANVLTF.

The V gene is TRBV30, the J gene TRBJ2-2; D is undetermined. V lost 0 bases and J lost 8, with 13 bases in between. From germline, CDR1 is GTSNPN and CDR2 SVGIG (reference sequence). The length of the CDR3 is 14 residues. The chain's CDR3 is CAWSVQITLGELFF. DNA of the CDR3: TGTGCCTGGAGTGTACAGATTACTTTGGGGGAGCTGTTTTTT.

J is TRBJ1-1 and V is TRBV10-3; weak D call: TRBD1 (5 bases). The V end lost 4 bases, the J end lost 0 bases, and 15 bases lay between the germline ends. The germline V gene encodes CDR1 ENHRY and CDR2 SYGVKD. The CDR3 is 16 residues long. This CDR3 is CAISGGFRTMNTEAFF. The CDR3 DNA sequence: TGTGCCATCAGTGGGGGCTTTAGGACGATGAACACTGAAGCTTTCTTT.

The J gene is TRBJ2-2, the V gene TRBV6-5; D is ambiguous. This CDR3 is built from 15 residues. The germline V gene has CDR1 MNHEY and CDR2 SVGAGI. The germline V and J ends were trimmed by 6 bases and 7 bases, with 18 bases remaining between them. CDR3 region: CASSNPEQFHGELFF. CDR3 nucleotides: TGTGCCAGCAGCAACCCTGAACAGTTTCACGGGGAGCTGTTTTTT.

The gene calls are TRBV27 and TRBJ1-1; D gene unclear. The V end was cut by 5 bases, the J end by 3 bases, with 4 bases between. This CDR3 is 11 amino acids long. CDR1 is MNHEY and CDR2 is SMNVEV in the germline V gene (reference sequence). CDR3 in amino acids: CASSADTEAFF. CDR3 in DNA: TGTGCCAGCAGTGCGGACACTGAAGCTTTCTTT.

This sequence joins TRBV15 and TRBJ1-5; D remains ambiguous. V lost 3 bases to trimming and J lost 4 bases, with 13 bases between them. The germline V gene has CDR1 LNHNV and CDR2 YYDKDF (reference sequence). The CDR3 runs to 15 residues. In DNA form, the CDR3 reads TGTGCCACCAGCAGGTTGGAGGTGGGAAATCAGCCCCAGCATTTT. Amino acids: CATSRLEVGNQPQHF.

The chain has TRBV7-8 and TRBJ2-1, with no clear D. Trimming shortened V by 5 bases and J by 7 bases, and 12 bases separated the two germline ends. The CDR3 has 13 amino acids. The germline gives CDR1 SGHVS, CDR2 FQNEAQ. The chain's CDR3 is CASSHSLGNEQFF. DNA for the CDR3: TGTGCCAGCAGCCACAGCTTAGGAAATGAGCAGTTCTTC.

The chain uses TRBV7-9 and TRBJ2-5; D uncertain. The CDR3 runs to 11 residues. V gave up 4 bases and J gave up 5 bases, with 5 bases separating them. The V gene's germline CDR1 is SEHNR and CDR2 FQNEAQ (reference sequence). CDR3 coding DNA: TGTGCCAGCAGCTCAGTGGAGACCCAGTACTTC. This codes for CASSSVETQYF.

CDR3 nucleotides: TGTGCCAGCAGCAAATGGGGCGACCGGGCCTCCGAAGGGTTCGGGGAGCTGTTTTTT. Amino acid sequence: CASSKWGDRASEGFGELFF. V and J are TRBV21-1 and TRBJ2-2; the table assigns TRBD1, which was not confirmed against the DNA. TRBV21-1 is a listed pseudogene. The CDR3 length is 19 residues.

This chain links TRBV5-4 with TRBJ2-1, with D perhaps matching TRBD1 (6 bases). V was trimmed by 3 bases and J by 2 bases, leaving 12 bases between them. Per the germline V gene, CDR1 is SGHNT and CDR2 is YYREEE (reference sequence). This CDR3 has 15 amino acids. The CDR3 is CASSSDRPPYNEQFF. CDR3 nucleotides: TGTGCCAGCAGCTCGGACAGACCGCCCTACAATGAGCAGTTCTTC.

This clone was recorded only once. The chain uses TRBV30 and TRBJ1-2; 8 positions match TRBD1. CDR3 size: 12 residues. The germline V gene encodes CDR1 GTSNPN and CDR2 SVGIG (reference sequence). Trimming removed 4 bases from V and 5 bases from J; junction bases left unmatched: 3. The chain's CDR3 is CAWTGGEYGYTF. The CDR3 DNA follows: TGTGCCTGGACAGGGGGCGAATATGGCTACACCTTC.

J is TRBJ1-1 and V is TRBV29-1; 8 bases agree with TRBD1. V was clipped by 6 bases and J by 5 bases; unmatched bases: 8. CDR1 and CDR2 from the germline V gene are SQVTM and ANQGSEA. The CDR3 contains 13 residues. DNA for the CDR3: TGCAGCGTATTACAGGGGGGGGGAACTGAAGCTTTCTTT. Translated: CSVLQGGGTEAFF.

This CDR3 is CAISPTDRDTEAFF. In DNA form, the CDR3 reads TGTGCCATCAGTCCAACCGACAGGGACACTGAAGCTTTCTTT. V and J are TRBV10-3 and TRBJ1-1, with 7 bases lining up with TRBD1. Germline lookup yields CDR1 ENHRY and CDR2 SYGVKD. CDR3 length: 14 amino acids. V shed 5 bases, J shed 3 bases, and the junction held 6 bases outside the gene matches.

This clone was observed a few times. The chain combines TRBV18 with TRBJ1-6, with a tentative D call TRBD1 (5 bases). Trimming removed 2 bases at V and 10 bases at J, with 18 bases between. The length of the CDR3 is 16 residues. The V gene's germline CDR1 is KGHSH and CDR2 LQKENI. In nucleotides, the CDR3 is TGTGCCAGCTCACCAATCCTGGGGCCCCTGGGGTCACCCCTCCACTTT. It translates to CASSPILGPLGSPLHF.